These T cell receptor beta chains were read from a single sample in a study of blood T cell repertoires in COVID-19. The assay was immunoSEQ multiplex PCR, and TCRdb's table has in-frame clones only and misses some. This sample has more than 110,000 clones, with 65% to 85% found just once. Sequenced material: peripheral blood. The receptors derive from a woman aged 60-75 years with acute or convalescent COVID-19. Both conserved end residues are part of each CDR3. The D gene is left open where the match is weak. Expanded clones get a size class; other rows say once, few or many, or leave the size out.

>TRBJ2-5|-|TRBD2|TRBV6-2/TRBV6-3
CASSWGLAGFQETQYF
TGTGCCAGCAGTTGGGGACTAGCGGGGTTCCAAGAGACCCAGTACTTC
>TRBJ1-3|-|-|TRBV19
CASKGGGNGNTIYF
TGTGCCAGTAAAGGGGGGGGTAATGGAAACACCATATATTTT
>TRBJ2-7|-|TRBD2|TRBV5-1
CASSARRAGLTYEQYF
TGCGCCAGCAGCGCCAGGAGAGCGGGATTGACCTACGAGCAGTACTTC
>TRBJ1-2|-|-|TRBV2
CASIQDTAIYGYTF
TGTGCCAGCATCCAGGACACAGCCATCTATGGCTACACCTTC
>TRBJ1-3|few|TRBD1|TRBV13
CASSFGQGAEGNTIYF
TGTGCCAGCAGCTTTGGCCAGGGGGCGGAAGGAAACACCATATATTTT
>TRBJ1-2|-|TRBD1|TRBV19
CASRDRGQDYGYTF
TGTGCCAGTAGAGACAGGGGGCAAGACTATGGCTACACCTTC
>TRBJ2-7|-|TRBD1|TRBV10-1
CASSESGQGGVEQYF
TGCGCCAGCAGTGAGTCCGGACAGGGCGGGGTGGAGCAGTACTTC
>TRBJ2-5|-|-|TRBV5-1
CASRGTTTQETQYF
TGCGCCAGTCGCGGGACGACAACACAAGAGACCCAGTACTTC
>TRBJ1-3|few|TRBD1|TRBV4-2
CASSDRASGNTIYF
TGTGCCAGCAGCGACAGGGCCTCTGGAAACACCATATATTTT
>TRBJ1-2|-|TRBD1|TRBV7-9
CASSPQSGQGFGYQYGYTF
TGTGCCAGCAGCCCGCAATCCGGACAGGGGTTTGGATACCAGTATGGCTACACCTTC
>TRBJ2-1|once|-|TRBV20-1
CSAENGNEQFF
TGCAGTGCGGAGAACGGCAATGAGCAGTTCTTC
>TRBJ2-5|-|TRBD1|TRBV30
CAWSGGQGRGETQYF
TGTGCCTGGAGTGGGGGACAGGGGAGAGGAGAGACCCAGTACTTC
>TRBJ2-1|-|-|TRBV18
CASSPGRGRPAEDYNEQFF
TGTGCCAGCTCACCAGGTCGCGGTCGCCCCGCGGAGGATTACAATGAGCAGTTCTTC
>TRBJ2-5|-|-|TRBV9
CASSPRSGGVQETQYF
TGTGCCAGCAGCCCGAGGTCCGGCGGGGTTCAAGAGACCCAGTACTTC
>TRBJ2-7|-|TRBD2|TRBV6-5
CASSYERDTYEQYF
TGTGCCAGCAGTTACGAGCGGGATACCTACGAGCAGTACTTC
>TRBJ1-4|-|TRBD1|TRBV7-9
CASSLIGQGREKLFF
TGTGCCAGCAGCTTAATAGGACAGGGACGAGAAAAACTGTTTTTT
>TRBJ2-1|-|-|TRBV30
CAWSVGGSVYNEQFF
TGTGCCTGGAGTGTTGGTGGGAGTGTCTACAATGAGCAGTTCTTC
>TRBJ1-6|-|-|TRBV6-5
CASSRGGVNSPLHF
TGTGCCAGCAGTCGTGGGGGGGTCAATTCACCCCTCCACTTT
>TRBJ2-3|-|TRBD2|TRBV9
CASSVEPAGGTDTQYF
TGTGCCAGCAGCGTAGAGCCAGCGGGAGGCACAGATACGCAGTATTTT
>TRBJ2-2|-|-|TRBV19
CASSIARVSGELFF
TGTGCCAGTAGTATTGCCAGGGTCTCCGGGGAGCTGTTTTTT
>TRBJ1-2|-|TRBD1|TRBV28
CASSTAETGATF
TGTGCCAGCAGCACAGCCGAGACAGGGGCCACCTTC
>TRBJ2-5|-|-|TRBV3-1/TRBV3-2
CASSQVPQSESQYF
TGTGCCAGCAGCCAAGTACCACAGTCCGAGAGCCAGTACTTC
>TRBJ2-3|-|-|TRBV18
CASLKPRTGQGYTDTQYF
TGTGCCAGCCTCAAACCACGAACAGGGCAAGGGTACACAGATACGCAGTATTTT
>TRBJ1-2|-|TRBD1|TRBV5-1
CASSLASSTGNGYTF
TGCGCCAGCAGCTTGGCATCTTCGACAGGGAATGGCTACACCTTC
>TRBJ2-2|-|TRBD2|TRBV19
CASKIGLVNTGELFF
TGTGCCAGTAAAATAGGACTAGTTAACACCGGGGAGCTGTTTTTT
>TRBJ2-1|-|TRBD2|TRBV4-3
CASSQGGLDYNEQFF
TGCGCCAGCAGCCAAGGGGGACTAGATTACAATGAGCAGTTCTTC
>TRBJ1-2|-|TRBD1|TRBV19
CASNPGQGVRGYTF
TGTGCCAGTAATCCGGGACAGGGGGTACGAGGCTACACCTTC
>TRBJ2-3|once|-|TRBV14
CASSQDMPIRSDTQYF
TGTGCCAGCAGCCAAGATATGCCTATCAGGTCAGATACGCAGTATTTT
>TRBJ1-3|-|TRBD1|TRBV2
CASSPRTGISGNTIYF
TGTGCCAGCAGTCCAAGGACAGGGATCTCTGGAAACACCATATATTTT
>TRBJ2-1|-|-|TRBV21-1
CASSKVWTSGRNEQFF
TGTGCCAGCAGCAAAGTTTGGACTAGCGGGAGGAATGAGCAGTTCTTC
>TRBJ2-5|-|TRBD1|TRBV27
CASSQGTGLQETQYF
TGTGCCAGCAGTCAAGGGACAGGGTTACAAGAGACCCAGTACTTC
>TRBJ1-5|-|-|TRBV15
CATSRSGISDQPQHF
TGTGCCACCAGCAGATCCGGGATCTCGGATCAGCCCCAGCATTTT
>TRBJ2-7|once|-|TRBV7-9
CASSATSSYEQYF
TGTGCCAGCAGCGCGACTAGTTCCTACGAGCAGTACTTC
>TRBJ2-2|-|-|TRBV6-5
CASTTGFTGELFF
TGTGCCAGCACCACAGGGTTCACCGGGGAGCTGTTTTTT
>TRBJ2-3|-|TRBD1|TRBV28
CASSTGTASTDTQYF
TGTGCCAGCAGCACCGGGACAGCTAGCACAGATACGCAGTATTTT
>TRBJ1-4|few|-|TRBV7-9
CASSFGQGSEKLFF
TGTGCCAGCAGCTTTGGGCAGGGTAGTGAAAAACTGTTTTTT
>TRBJ2-7|-|TRBD2|TRBV25-1
CASSALASGSYEQYF
TGTGCCAGCAGTGCCTTAGCTAGCGGTTCCTACGAGCAGTACTTC
>TRBJ1-1|-|TRBD1|TRBV10-1
CASSEGTGKEAFF
TGCGCCAGCAGTGAGGGGACAGGGAAAGAAGCTTTCTTT
>TRBJ2-5|-|-|TRBV9
CASSATGSLETQYF
TGTGCCAGCAGCGCGACTGGGTCCTTGGAGACCCAGTACTTC
>TRBJ1-5|-|TRBD1|TRBV19
CASSTKNDRGRNQPQHF
TGTGCCAGTAGTACCAAAAATGACAGGGGGCGGAATCAGCCCCAGCATTTT
>TRBJ2-1|-|-|TRBV7-9
CASSPDSSSYNEQFF
TGTGCCAGCAGCCCCGACTCTAGCTCCTACAATGAGCAGTTCTTC
>TRBJ1-1|-|TRBD1|TRBV6-5
CASRLMGQGSEAFF
TGTGCCAGCAGGCTAATGGGACAGGGGTCTGAAGCTTTCTTT
>TRBJ2-7|many|-|TRBV7-3
CASSLAQDYEQYF
TGTGCCAGCAGCTTAGCACAAGACTACGAGCAGTACTTC
>TRBJ2-7|-|TRBD1|TRBV28
CASSRWGTGPAYEQYF
TGTGCCAGCAGCCGTTGGGGGACAGGGCCCGCCTACGAGCAGTACTTC
>TRBJ1-1|-|-|TRBV7-6
CASSSWYGAFF
TGTGCCAGCAGCTCGTGGTACGGGGCTTTCTTT
>TRBJ2-7|-|TRBD1|TRBV28
CASSPITGGYPPTFEQYF
TGTGCCAGCAGTCCGATAACAGGGGGCTACCCCCCTACGTTCGAGCAGTACTTC
>TRBJ2-2|few|TRBD1|TRBV19
CASRRRGSNTGELFF
TGTGCCAGTAGACGCAGGGGGTCGAACACCGGGGAGCTGTTTTTT
>TRBJ2-6|-|TRBD1|TRBV11-3
CASRSDRVISGANVLTF
TGTGCCAGCAGATCCGACAGGGTCATATCTGGGGCCAACGTCCTGACTTTC
>TRBJ2-5|-|-|TRBV7-2
CASSLGNRVGETQYF
TGTGCCAGCAGCTTAGGCAACAGGGTGGGGGAGACCCAGTACTTC
>TRBJ1-2|once|-|TRBV9
CASSIEGRDTTCTF
TGTGCCAGCAGCATCGAAGGTCGGGACACAACTTGTACCTTC
>TRBJ2-7|few|-|TRBV28
CASRRPGSYYEQYF
TGTGCCAGCAGGCGTCCGGGATCCTACTACGAGCAGTACTTC